The next 5 T cell receptor beta chains were all read from a single sample in a study of blood T cell repertoires in COVID-19. The data were produced by immunoSEQ multiplex PCR, yet TCRdb's version contains in-frame clones alone and is incomplete. This table holds roughly 220,000 clones, almost 90% found once. The sequenced material came from PBMCs or T cells enriched from blood (not recorded which). The receptors here all came from a woman aged 50 to 65 with acute COVID-19.

V and J are TRBV9 and TRBJ2-1; D is perhaps TRBD2 (6 bases). The germline gives CDR1 SGDLS, CDR2 YYNGEE. Between the trimmed V and J ends, which lost 0 bases and 12 bases, there was a span of 10 bases. The CDR3 loop spans 12 amino acids. The CDR3 DNA reads TGTGCCAGCAGCGTAGGACTAGAACGGCAGTTCTTC. Protein: CASSVGLERQFF.

This clone occurred once. As DNA, the CDR3 is TGTGCCAGCAGACCTACTAGCGGCCGCGATTCTGGGGCCAACGTCCTGACTTTC. It encodes CASRPTSGRDSGANVLTF. The V call is TRBV11-2, the J call TRBJ2-6; 8 positions match TRBD2. This CDR3 comprises 18 residues. J lost 1 base, V lost 6 bases, and 11 bases had no gene match. CDR1 and CDR2 from the germline V gene are SGHAT and FQNNGV.

A single count supports this clone. This chain connects TRBV5-1 to TRBJ2-7; 11 bases align to TRBD2. Germline V gene data show CDR1 as SGHRS and CDR2 as YFSETQ. The CDR3 runs 17 residues. Trimming cost V 3 bases and J 2 bases; bases outside gene matches: 10. In nucleotides, the CDR3 is TGCGCCAGCAGCTCTCAACCGGGACTAGCGGAGGCCTACGAGCAGTACTTC. The encoded protein is CASSSQPGLAEAYEQYF.

The chain joins TRBV7-9 to TRBJ2-2, with D tentatively TRBD1 (6 bases). Trimming took 5 bases from V and 7 from J, leaving 11 bases between them. The CDR3 is made up of 13 amino acids. CDR1 is SEHNR and CDR2 is FQNEAQ in the germline V gene (reference sequence). CDR3 protein: CASSPDSGGELFF. As DNA, the CDR3 is TGTGCCAGCAGCCCGGACAGTGGCGGGGAGCTGTTTTTT.

The V call is TRBV3-1 (or the pseudogene TRBV3-2), the J call TRBJ2-3; D is possibly TRBD2 (6 bases). Germline CDR1 LGHDT, CDR2 YNNKEL (reference sequence). Trimming shortened V by 8 bases and J by 3 bases, and 12 bases separated the two germline ends. The CDR3 length is 13 residues. CDR3 sequence: CASSLEGTDTQYF. For the CDR3, the DNA is TGTGCCAGCTCCTTGGAGGGGACAGATACGCAGTATTTT.